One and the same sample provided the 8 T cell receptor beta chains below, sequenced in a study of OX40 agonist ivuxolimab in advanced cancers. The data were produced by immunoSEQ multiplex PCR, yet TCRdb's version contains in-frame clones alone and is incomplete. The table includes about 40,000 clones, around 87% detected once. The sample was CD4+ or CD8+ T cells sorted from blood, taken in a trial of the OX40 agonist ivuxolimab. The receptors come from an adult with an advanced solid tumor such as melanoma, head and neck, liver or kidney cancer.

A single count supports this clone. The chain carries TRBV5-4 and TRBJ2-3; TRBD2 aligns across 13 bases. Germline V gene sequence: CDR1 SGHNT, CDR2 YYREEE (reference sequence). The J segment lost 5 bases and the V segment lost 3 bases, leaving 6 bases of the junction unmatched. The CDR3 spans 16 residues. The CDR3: CASSSGLAGERDTQYF. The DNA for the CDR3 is TGTGCCAGCAGCTCCGGACTAGCGGGAGAGCGAGATACGCAGTATTTT.

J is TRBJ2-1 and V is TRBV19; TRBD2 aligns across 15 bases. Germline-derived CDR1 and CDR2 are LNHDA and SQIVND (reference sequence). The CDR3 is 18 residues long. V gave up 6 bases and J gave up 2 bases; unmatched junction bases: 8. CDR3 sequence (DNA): TGTGCCAGTAGCCCAGGGACTAGCGGGAGGACCACCTACAATGAGCAGTTCTTC. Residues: CASSPGTSGRTTYNEQFF.

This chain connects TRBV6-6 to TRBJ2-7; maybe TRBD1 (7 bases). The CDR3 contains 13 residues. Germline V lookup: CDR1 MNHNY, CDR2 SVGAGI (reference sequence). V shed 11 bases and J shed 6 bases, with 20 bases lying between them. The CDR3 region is CASGGTELIEQYF. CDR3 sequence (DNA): TGTGCCTCAGGGGGGACAGAACTAATCGAGCAGTACTTC.

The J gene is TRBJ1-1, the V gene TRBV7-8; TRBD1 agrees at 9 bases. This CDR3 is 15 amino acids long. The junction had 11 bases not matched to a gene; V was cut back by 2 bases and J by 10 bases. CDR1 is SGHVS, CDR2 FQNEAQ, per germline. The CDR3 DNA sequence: TGTGCCAGCAGCTTACGGACTGAACAGGGGGCGGGAGCTTTCTTT. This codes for CASSLRTEQGAGAFF.

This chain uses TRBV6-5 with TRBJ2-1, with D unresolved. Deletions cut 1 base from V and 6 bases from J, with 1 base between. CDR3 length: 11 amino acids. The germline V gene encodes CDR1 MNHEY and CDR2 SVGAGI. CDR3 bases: TGTGCCAGCAGTTACTTCAATGAGCAGTTCTTC. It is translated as CASSYFNEQFF.

CDR3 bases: TGTGCCAGCAGCAATGTTAGCGGGAGTAGGTACGAGCAGTACTTC. Translated: CASSNVSGSRYEQYF. The J gene is TRBJ2-7, the V gene TRBV21-1; no check of the table's D call, TRBD2, against the DNA was made. TRBV21-1 represents a pseudogene. The CDR3 runs 15 residues.

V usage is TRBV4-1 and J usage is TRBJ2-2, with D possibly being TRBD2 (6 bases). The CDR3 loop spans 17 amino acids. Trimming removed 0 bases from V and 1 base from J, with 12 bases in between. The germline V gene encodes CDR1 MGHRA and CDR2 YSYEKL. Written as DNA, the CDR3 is TGCGCCAGCAGCCAAGAGTGGTTGCGGGAGAACACCGGGGAGCTGTTTTTT. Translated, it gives CASSQEWLRENTGELFF.

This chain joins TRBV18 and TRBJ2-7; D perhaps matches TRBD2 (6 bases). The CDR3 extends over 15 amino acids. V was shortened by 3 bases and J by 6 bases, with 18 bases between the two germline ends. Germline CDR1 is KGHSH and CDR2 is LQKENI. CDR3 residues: CASSPAGTSSREQYF. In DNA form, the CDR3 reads TGTGCCAGCTCACCCGCCGGCACTAGCAGCCGCGAGCAGTACTTC. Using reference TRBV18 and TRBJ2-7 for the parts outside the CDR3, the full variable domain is NAGVMQNPRHLVRRRGQEARLRCSPMKGHSHVYWYRQLPEEGLKFMVYLQKENIIDESGMPKERFSAEFPKEGPSILRIQQVVRGDSAAYFCASSPAGTSSREQYFGPGTRLTVT.